The entry that follows covers one TCR beta chain sequence. Its antigen is unidentified. The sample comes from a study of T cell responses to AZD1222 COVID-19 vaccine. Study as a whole: Doses given second, at about 4 or about 12 weeks, were pooled.

The assay was immunoSEQ multiplex PCR, and TCRdb's table has in-frame clones only and misses some. This table has 55,000 to 75,000 clones, 88% appearing once. CDR1 and CDR2 from the germline V gene are MNHNY and SVGAGI (reference sequence). Trimming cost V 4 bases and J 6 bases; bases outside gene matches: 6. The CDR3 has 13 residues. Notes on the study in general: Vaccine-related CD4 TCRs covered spike, predominating at 160-218 and 743-854. Researchers took repertoire samples only after the peak T cell response had come. There were mostly white British donors and more females than males, and clonal diversity was possibly underestimated.

The receptor was derived from an adult in good health. The rearrangement links TRBV6-6 to TRBJ2-7; 7 bases map to TRBD1. The specimen comprised peripheral blood, sampled on day 0 of AZD1222 vaccination. CDR3 loop: CASSSVYRGEQYF. The CDR3 DNA reads as TGTGCCAGCAGTTCGGTATACAGGGGCGAGCAGTACTTC.